This T cell receptor (beta chain) was sequenced during a study of shared clonotypes between healthy human individuals (dated by TCRdb to the early 2020s). Broadly, across the study: A couple of women and a few men aged 18 to 49 years were included in the cohort. For each donor, CD4 naive and CD4 memory were each given three plates, CD8 naive was given two plates, and CD8 memory was given one plate. Per donor, leukapheresis produced somewhere between about 0.94 and 9 billion PBMCs. To estimate repertoire size and how much clonotype sharing occurs between individuals, the study deeply sequenced the blood TCR repertoires of five healthy adults. Libraries were prepared and TCR repertoires were sequenced by different laboratories using diverse techniques, in order to increase sequencing depth and limit assay-specific biases.

TCR CDR3 regions were amplified from genomic DNA by multiplex PCR using the deep immunoSEQ assay. For each cell subset, the extracted genomic DNA was distributed evenly across all wells of several immunoSEQ 96-well plates, and each plate served as one replicate. For sorted subsets, around 0.2 ug genomic DNA, equal to about 30,000 T cell genomes, was loaded into each replicate PCR. Purified libraries were measured with a Qubit 3.0 fluorometer, size-checked on a Bioanalyzer 2100, and measured again with the KAPA Library Quantification kit. Every immunoSEQ 96-well plate was sequenced on a separate single-read 150-cycle Illumina NextSeq 550 flow cell. Per the authors' processing: Because the immunoSEQ output held only junctional sequences and lacked quality scores, the filtering could not match the filtering applied to full-length reads. To assign V/J genes and CDR3, sequences were annotated using PyIR, a Python wrapper for IgBLAST v1.9, with IMGT germline references. Reads were filtered out if the reads had weak V/J assignments (E-value above 1e-6), no CDR3, stop codons, out-of-frame junctions, or ambiguous translated residues. V3J clonotypes were defined by identical inferred V gene, J gene, and CDR3 amino acid sequence. The percentage overlap between two repertoires was calculated by dividing the number of shared unique clonotypes by the size of the smaller repertoire. Repertoire richness was assessed with RTK rarefaction, the Chao1 estimator, and Recon v2.1 estimates of unobserved clonotypes. For all TCRbeta clonotypes obtained by the gDNA method from four donors, generation probabilities were computed with OLGA. TCRdb re-hosts the immuneACCESS table, in-frame sequences only. Its copies lack some clones; in the studies checked, an unresolved V gene accounts for under half of them, and the cause for the rest is not known. The V and J calls and clone size were taken over from that table, and D and trimming were inferred from the DNA. The sample table lists about 960,000 clones, over 75% of them with a count of one. The ten largest clonotypes hold approximately 1.5% of the sample.

The junction carries 14 bases between V and J, which are trimmed by 11 bases and 7 bases respectively. CDR1 and CDR2, per the germline V gene, are ENHRY and SYGVKD. The CDR3 measures 11 amino acids from cysteine to phenylalanine. The sequence is cut down to CDR3 DNA, 33 bases in frame from base 1. This clone has a single count. Which antigen it targets is not known. No qualities accompany the bases; no much larger clone lies one base away. What the authors observed across the whole study: Sharing across four donors was observed for around 5% of naive CD4, around 3.5% of naive CD8, about 2.5% of memory CD4, and roughly 0.43% of memory CD8 clonotypes. Clonotypes shared by all four sorted-subset donors showed higher generation probabilities than non-shared clonotypes. Rarefaction of sorted-subset datasets indicated incomplete sequencing despite the large sequencing depth. Because the study included a small number of donors, the genetic and exposure-history diversity represented was limited. Pairwise subsampling indicated that sequencing depth was expected to affect the degree of clonotype sharing among donors. Naive subsets generally had larger estimated clonotype richness than memory subsets did. Sampling was restricted to blood, and TCR repertoires in tissue are likely to differ from TCR repertoires in blood.

Donors were healthy HIV-negative adults with no recently reported acute infections or vaccinations. Only Caucasian adults living in Nashville, Tennessee, USA were represented among the donors. Magnetic negative selection was used to enrich CD4+ T cells, after which naive cells were positively selected on CD45RA and the negative fraction became the memory subset. Blood was collected by leukapheresis, and PBMCs were isolated by Ficoll-Histopaque density gradient centrifugation and then cryopreserved in liquid nitrogen vapor phase. Purity and quantity of every magnetically sorted T cell population were checked by analytical flow cytometry. Genomic DNA was isolated from every sorted fraction and measured by UV absorbance on a Nanodrop 2000c.

The V and J genes are TRBV10-3 and TRBJ1-2; TRBD1 is possibly the D segment (6 matching bases). The material sequenced was memory CD4+ T cells sorted from blood. The label giving this sample's cell subset or site can be read as: CD45RA-negative fraction. This TCR was sampled from a man younger than 35 in good health. The CDR3 protein is CAAYREGGYTF. DNA sequence: TGTGCCGCCTACAGGGAGGGTGGCTACACCTTC.